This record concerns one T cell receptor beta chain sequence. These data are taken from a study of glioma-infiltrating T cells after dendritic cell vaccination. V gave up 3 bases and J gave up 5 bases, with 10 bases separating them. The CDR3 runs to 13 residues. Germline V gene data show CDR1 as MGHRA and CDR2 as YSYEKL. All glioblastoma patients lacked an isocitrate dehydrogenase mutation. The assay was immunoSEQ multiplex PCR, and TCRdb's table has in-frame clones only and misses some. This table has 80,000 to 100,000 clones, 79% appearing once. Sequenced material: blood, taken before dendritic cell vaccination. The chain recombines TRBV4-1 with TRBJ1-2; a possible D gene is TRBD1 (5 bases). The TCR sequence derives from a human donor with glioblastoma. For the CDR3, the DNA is TGCGCCAGCAGCCACGCCGGGGGGTATGGCTACACCTTC. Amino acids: CASSHAGGYGYTF.